This record covers a single T cell receptor beta chain. Its antigen is not known. The junction departs from germline at one end; a sequencing error may be responsible. The entry originates in a study of CD8+CD57+ T cells in acquired aplastic anemia. As for the study in general: The study obtained an average of approximately 2.9 ug of DNA from sorted CD4+ and CD8+ cells.

Overall study results and limits: The same twenty-nine CD8+ CDR3 sequences occurred in patients and in controls.

Whoever was chosen for sequencing had shown CD8+CD57+ cell expansion by flow cytometry. Genomic DNA was employed as the template in profiling TCR beta VDJ and CDR3. TCRdb ran MiXCR on the reads and lists one entry per CDR3 protein. The sample includes 200,000 or so distinct CDR3 sequences, around half seen only once; the top ten take about 9.7%. This CDR3 has 17 residues. Per germline, CDR1 SGHAT and CDR2 FQDESV (reference sequence). Sequencing was done on a sample of sorted CD4+, CD8+, or CD8+CD57+ T cells (not recorded which) from PBMCs. The rearrangement uses TRBV11-1 and TRBJ2-2; TRBD2 matches 11 bases. This receptor was taken from a human donor with aplastic anemia. CDR3 sequence reads: CASSLGRLAGRGGELSF. CDR3 DNA sequence: TGTGCCAGCAGCTTAGGCCGACTAGCGGGACGGGGCGGGGAGCTGTCTTTT. Using reference TRBV11-1 and TRBJ2-2 for the parts outside the CDR3, the full variable domain is EAEVAQSPRYKITEKSQAVAFWCDPISGHATLYWYRQILGQGPELLVQFQDESVVDDSQLPKDRFSAERLKGVDSTLKIQPAELGDSAMYLCASSLGRLAGRGGELSFGEGSRLTVL.